These T cell receptor beta chains were read from a single sample in a study of shared clonotypes between healthy human individuals. Sequenced by immunoSEQ multiplex PCR; TCRdb stores in-frame clones only, minus some. The repertoire holds 600,000 to 750,000 clones, around 72% seen once, with about 1.7% in the top ten. Sequenced material: memory CD4+ T cells sorted from blood. The receptors derive from a woman aged 25 to 39 in good health. Both conserved end residues are part of each CDR3. The D gene is left open where the match is weak. Size is stated for part of the rows, as once, few or many counts, or as a class when the clone is expanded.

clone_size: -; v_call: TRBV4-2; d_call: TRBD2; j_call: TRBJ2-3; cdr3_nt: TGTGCCAGCAGCAGAGCGGGGGGTGACACAGATACGCAGTATTTT; cdr3_aa: CASSRAGGDTDTQYF
clone_size: once; v_call: TRBV27; d_call: TRBD2; j_call: TRBJ2-2; cdr3_nt: TGTGCCAGCAGAACCTTCCGACTAGCGGGAGTGGCCGGGGAGCTGTTTTTT; cdr3_aa: CASRTFRLAGVAGELFF
clone_size: -; v_call: TRBV15; d_call: -; j_call: TRBJ1-5; cdr3_nt: TGTGCCACCAGCAGAGATGTGGCAGGCGTTAGCAATCAGCCCCAGCATTTT; cdr3_aa: CATSRDVAGVSNQPQHF
clone_size: -; v_call: TRBV7-2; d_call: TRBD2; j_call: TRBJ2-1; cdr3_nt: TGTGCCAGCAGGCCCGGGACTAGCATTTACAATGAGCAGTTCTTC; cdr3_aa: CASRPGTSIYNEQFF
clone_size: -; v_call: TRBV19; d_call: TRBD1; j_call: TRBJ1-2; cdr3_nt: TGTGCCAGTAGTATGAACACAGGGGGTAACTATGGCTACACCTTC; cdr3_aa: CASSMNTGGNYGYTF
clone_size: -; v_call: TRBV7-2; d_call: TRBD2; j_call: TRBJ2-5; cdr3_nt: TGTGCCAGCAATCCGGGGGGTGGGGAGACCCAGTACTTC; cdr3_aa: CASNPGGGETQYF
clone_size: many; v_call: TRBV2; d_call: TRBD1; j_call: TRBJ1-1; cdr3_nt: TGTGCCAGCAGACCGACAGGGAGAGGCGGGGACACTGAAGCTTTCTTT; cdr3_aa: CASRPTGRGGDTEAFF
clone_size: -; v_call: TRBV30; d_call: TRBD1; j_call: TRBJ2-7; cdr3_nt: TGTGCCGGAGACAGGGGGCCCCACGAGCAGTACTTC; cdr3_aa: CAGDRGPHEQYF
clone_size: -; v_call: TRBV7-2; d_call: -; j_call: TRBJ2-7; cdr3_nt: TGTGCCAGCAGCTTAGTTAGGGTCCACGAGCAGTACTTC; cdr3_aa: CASSLVRVHEQYF
clone_size: -; v_call: TRBV7-2; d_call: -; j_call: TRBJ2-1; cdr3_nt: TGTGCCAGCAGCTTGGTGGGGGTAGAGGTTAGTGAGCAGTTCTTC; cdr3_aa: CASSLVGVEVSEQFF
clone_size: -; v_call: TRBV21-1; d_call: -; j_call: TRBJ1-2; cdr3_nt: TGTGCCAGGGTGATTGACAGGGTTGAGGGCTACACCTTC; cdr3_aa: CARVIDRVEGYTF
clone_size: -; v_call: TRBV28; d_call: -; j_call: TRBJ2-4; cdr3_nt: TGTGCCAGCACTCCCCGGGGCGGGACAGACAAAAACATTCAGTACTTC; cdr3_aa: CASTPRGGTDKNIQYF
clone_size: -; v_call: TRBV7-8; d_call: -; j_call: TRBJ2-7; cdr3_nt: TGTGCCAGCAGCCCCCCCGGCGAGCAGTACTTC; cdr3_aa: CASSPPGEQYF